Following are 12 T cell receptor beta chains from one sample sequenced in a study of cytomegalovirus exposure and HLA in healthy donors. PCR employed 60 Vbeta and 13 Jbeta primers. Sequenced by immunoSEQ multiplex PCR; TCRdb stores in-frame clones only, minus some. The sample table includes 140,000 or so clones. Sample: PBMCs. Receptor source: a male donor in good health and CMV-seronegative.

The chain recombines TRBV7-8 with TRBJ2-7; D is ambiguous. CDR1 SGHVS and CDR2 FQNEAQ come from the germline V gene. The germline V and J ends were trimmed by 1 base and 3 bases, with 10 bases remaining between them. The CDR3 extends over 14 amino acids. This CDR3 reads CASSLDAHIYEQYF. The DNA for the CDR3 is TGTGCCAGCAGCTTAGACGCGCATATCTACGAGCAGTACTTC.

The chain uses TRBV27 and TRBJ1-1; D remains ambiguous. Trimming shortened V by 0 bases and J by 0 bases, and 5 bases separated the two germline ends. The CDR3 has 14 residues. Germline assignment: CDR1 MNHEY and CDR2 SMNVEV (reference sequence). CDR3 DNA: TGTGCCAGCAGTTTATCTCGAGTGAACACTGAAGCTTTCTTT. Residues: CASSLSRVNTEAFF.

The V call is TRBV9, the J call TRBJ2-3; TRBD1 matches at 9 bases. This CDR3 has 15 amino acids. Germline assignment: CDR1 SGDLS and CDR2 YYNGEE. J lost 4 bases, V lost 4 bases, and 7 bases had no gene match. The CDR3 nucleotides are TGTGCCAGCAGCACCCGGGACAGGGACCCAGATACGCAGTATTTT. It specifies CASSTRDRDPDTQYF.

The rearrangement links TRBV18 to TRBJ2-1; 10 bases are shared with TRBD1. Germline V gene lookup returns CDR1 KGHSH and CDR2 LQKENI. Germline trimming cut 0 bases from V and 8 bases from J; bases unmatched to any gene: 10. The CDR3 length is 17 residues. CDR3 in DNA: TGTGCCAGCTCACCACCGGTGGGACAGGGGACGGGAGATGAGCAGTTCTTC. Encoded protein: CASSPPVGQGTGDEQFF.

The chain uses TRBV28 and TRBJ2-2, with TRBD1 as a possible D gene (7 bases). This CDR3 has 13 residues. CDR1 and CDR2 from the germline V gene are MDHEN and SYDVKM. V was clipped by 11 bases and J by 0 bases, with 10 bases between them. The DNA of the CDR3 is TGTGCCGCGGGGACAGCGAACACCGGGGAGCTGTTTTTT. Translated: CAAGTANTGELFF. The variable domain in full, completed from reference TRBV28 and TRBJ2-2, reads DVKVTQSSRYLVKRTGEKVFLECVQDMDHENMFWYRQDPGLGLRLIYFSYDVKMKEKGDIPEGYSVSREKKERFSLILESASTNQTSMYLCAAGTANTGELFFGEGSRLTVL.

CDR3 DNA sequence: TGTGCCACCAGCAGAGAGCGCCGCCCAAATGGCTACACCTTC. This gives the protein CATSRERRPNGYTF. The chain recombines TRBV15 with TRBJ1-2, with D unresolved. Trimming removed 0 bases at V and 6 bases at J, with 11 bases between. From germline, CDR1 is LNHNV and CDR2 YYDKDF (reference sequence). This CDR3 is built from 14 residues.

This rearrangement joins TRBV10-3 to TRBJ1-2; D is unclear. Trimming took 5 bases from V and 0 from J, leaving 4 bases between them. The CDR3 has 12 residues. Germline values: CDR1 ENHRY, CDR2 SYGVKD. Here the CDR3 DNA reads TGTGCCATCAGTCCTACTAACTATGGCTACACCTTC. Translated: CAISPTNYGYTF.

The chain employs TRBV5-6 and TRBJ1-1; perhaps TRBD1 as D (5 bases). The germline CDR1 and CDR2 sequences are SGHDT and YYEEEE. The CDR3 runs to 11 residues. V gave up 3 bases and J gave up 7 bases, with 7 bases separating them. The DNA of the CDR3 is TGTGCCAGCAGCTCGGGGGGTGAAGCTTTCTTT. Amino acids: CASSSGGEAFF.

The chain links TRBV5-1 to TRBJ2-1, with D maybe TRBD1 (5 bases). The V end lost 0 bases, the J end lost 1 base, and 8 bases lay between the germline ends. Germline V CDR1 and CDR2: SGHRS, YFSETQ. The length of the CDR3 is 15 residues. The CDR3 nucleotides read TGCGCCAGCAGCTTGGAGGGGTCATCCTACAATGAGCAGTTCTTC. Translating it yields CASSLEGSSYNEQFF.

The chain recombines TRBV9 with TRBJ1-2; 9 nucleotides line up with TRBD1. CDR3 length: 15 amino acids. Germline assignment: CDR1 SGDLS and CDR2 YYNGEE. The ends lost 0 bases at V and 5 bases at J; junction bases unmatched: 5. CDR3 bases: TGTGCCAGCAGCGTAGCGACAGGGGGAGGGTATGGCTACACCTTC. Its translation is CASSVATGGGYGYTF.

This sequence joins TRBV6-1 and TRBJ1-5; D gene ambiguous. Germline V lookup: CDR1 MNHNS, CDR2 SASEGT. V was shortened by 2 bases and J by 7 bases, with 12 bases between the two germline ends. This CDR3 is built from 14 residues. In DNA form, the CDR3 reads TGTGCCAGCAGTGAAAGGAGAGTTGGGCAGCCCCAGCATTTT. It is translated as CASSERRVGQPQHF.

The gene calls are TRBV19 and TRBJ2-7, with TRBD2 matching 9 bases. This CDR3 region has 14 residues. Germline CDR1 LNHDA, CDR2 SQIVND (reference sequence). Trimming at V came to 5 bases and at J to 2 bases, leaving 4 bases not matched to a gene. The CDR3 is CASSQTSGTYEQYF. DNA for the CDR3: TGTGCCAGTAGTCAGACTAGCGGCACCTACGAGCAGTACTTC.